Below, 4 T cell receptor beta chains from the same sample are listed, as sequenced in a study of CD4 T cells in relation to SARS-CoV-2 and coronaviruses. The table came from immunoSEQ multiplex PCR; TCRdb's copy has only in-frame clones and leaves some out. Of 27,000 or so clones in the sample, just under 75% were seen once. Their antigen targets remain unknown. The unexposed donors gave CD4+ T cells in about 2010-2019, prior to COVID-19. Isolation of CD4+ T cells took place after around eleven days in culture. Sequenced material: CD4+ T cells from PBMCs, cultured in vitro. Every receptor here comes from a human donor in good health.

The rearrangement links TRBV4-3 to TRBJ1-2; D gene ambiguous. Germline CDR1 LGHNA, CDR2 YSLEER. CDR3 length equals 13 residues. V was trimmed by 4 bases and J by 0 bases, leaving 6 bases between them. CDR3: CASSLEANYGYTF. The CDR3 coding sequence is TGCGCCAGCAGCCTTGAGGCTAACTATGGCTACACCTTC.

The chain employs TRBV4-2 and TRBJ1-1, with unresolved D. The V and J ends lost 2 bases and 0 bases respectively, with 7 bases between them. This CDR3 has 14 amino acids. The germline CDR1 and CDR2 sequences are LGHNA and YNFKEQ. The CDR3 nucleotides are TGTGCCAGCAGCCAACAGAATATGAACACTGAAGCTTTCTTT. It specifies CASSQQNMNTEAFF.

The chain has TRBV30 and TRBJ2-2; D possibly matches TRBD1 or TRBD2 (5 bases each). The CDR3 totals 13 residues. Germline CDR1 reads GTSNPN; CDR2 reads SVGIG (reference sequence). V lost 6 bases and J 4 bases, leaving 12 bases between the germline ends. CDR3 region: CACRTRGTGELFF. CDR3 nucleotide sequence: TGTGCCTGCCGGACACGGGGCACCGGGGAGCTGTTTTTT.

This clone was picked up a small number of times. The chain carries TRBV6-2 or TRBV6-3 and TRBJ2-1, with TRBD2 identical over 9 bases. The CDR3 length is 17 residues. The V and J ends lost 2 bases and 7 bases, in that order; junction bases with no gene match: 12. In germline, CDR1 is MNHEY, CDR2 SVGEGT. The CDR3 nucleotides are TGTGCCAGCAGTTACGCAACTCCCGGGACTAGCCTAAATGAGCAGTTCTTC. Protein: CASSYATPGTSLNEQFF.